This TCR beta chain emerged from a study of control samples from healthy donors and cancer patients. The CDR3 length is 14 residues. Germline V gives CDR1 SGDLS, CDR2 YYNGEE. V was clipped by 3 bases and J by 10 bases; unmatched bases: 5. The count of this clone is one. Measured with immunoSEQ multiplex PCR; TCRdb has only the in-frame clones, and not every one. The sample yields under 200,000 clones, approximately 96% seen once. This TCR was recovered from a woman between 40 and 50 years old in good health. This sequence joins TRBV9 and TRBJ2-1; 12 nucleotides line up with TRBD2. The specimen sequenced was blood. The CDR3 DNA reads as TGTGCCAGCAGCGCTAGCGGGGGGGCCCGGGAGCAGTTCTTC. As protein: CASSASGGAREQFF.